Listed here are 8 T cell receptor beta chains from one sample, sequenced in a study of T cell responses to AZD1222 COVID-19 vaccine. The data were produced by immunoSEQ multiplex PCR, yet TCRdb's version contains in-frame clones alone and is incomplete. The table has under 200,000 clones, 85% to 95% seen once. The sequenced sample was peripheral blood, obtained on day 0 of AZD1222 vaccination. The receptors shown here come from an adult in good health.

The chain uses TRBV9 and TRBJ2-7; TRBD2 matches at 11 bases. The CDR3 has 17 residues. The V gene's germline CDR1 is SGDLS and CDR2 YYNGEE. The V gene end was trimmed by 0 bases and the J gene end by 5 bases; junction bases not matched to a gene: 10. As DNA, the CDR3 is TGTGCCAGCAGCGTAGCCCTTTCTAGCGGGGGGTTAAACGAGCAGTACTTC. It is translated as CASSVALSSGGLNEQYF.

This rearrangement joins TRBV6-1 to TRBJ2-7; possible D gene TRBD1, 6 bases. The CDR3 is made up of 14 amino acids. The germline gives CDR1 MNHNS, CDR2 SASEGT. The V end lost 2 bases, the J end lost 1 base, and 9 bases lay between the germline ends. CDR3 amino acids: CASSEPQGSYEQYF. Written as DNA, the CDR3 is TGTGCCAGCAGTGAACCTCAGGGGTCCTACGAGCAGTACTTC.

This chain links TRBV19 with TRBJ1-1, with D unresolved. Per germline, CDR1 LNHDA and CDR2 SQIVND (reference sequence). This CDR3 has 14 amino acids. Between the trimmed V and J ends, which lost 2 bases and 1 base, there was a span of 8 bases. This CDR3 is CASSIRAGNTEAFF. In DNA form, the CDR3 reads TGTGCCAGTAGTATACGGGCGGGGAACACTGAAGCTTTCTTT.

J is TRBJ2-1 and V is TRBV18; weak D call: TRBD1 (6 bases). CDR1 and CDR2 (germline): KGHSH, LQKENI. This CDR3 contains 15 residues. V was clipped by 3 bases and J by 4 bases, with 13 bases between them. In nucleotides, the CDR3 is TGTGCCAGCTCACCGCCCCATGGGACATACAATGAGCAGTTCTTC. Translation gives CASSPPHGTYNEQFF. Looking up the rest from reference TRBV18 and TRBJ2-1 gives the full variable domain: NAGVMQNPRHLVRRRGQEARLRCSPMKGHSHVYWYRQLPEEGLKFMVYLQKENIIDESGMPKERFSAEFPKEGPSILRIQQVVRGDSAAYFCASSPPHGTYNEQFFGPGTRLTVL.

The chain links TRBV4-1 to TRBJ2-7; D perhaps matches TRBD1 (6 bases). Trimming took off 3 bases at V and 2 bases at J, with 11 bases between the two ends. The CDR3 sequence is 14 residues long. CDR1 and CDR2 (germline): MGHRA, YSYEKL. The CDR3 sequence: CASSQERGTYEQYF. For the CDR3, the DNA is TGCGCCAGCAGCCAGGAGAGGGGGACCTACGAGCAGTACTTC.

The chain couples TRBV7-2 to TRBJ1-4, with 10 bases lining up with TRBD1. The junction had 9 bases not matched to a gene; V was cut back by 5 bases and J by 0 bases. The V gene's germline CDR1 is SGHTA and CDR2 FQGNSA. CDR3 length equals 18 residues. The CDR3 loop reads CASSPRDRGTATNEKLFF. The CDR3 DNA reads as TGTGCCAGCAGCCCCCGGGACAGGGGTACAGCAACTAATGAAAAACTGTTTTTT.

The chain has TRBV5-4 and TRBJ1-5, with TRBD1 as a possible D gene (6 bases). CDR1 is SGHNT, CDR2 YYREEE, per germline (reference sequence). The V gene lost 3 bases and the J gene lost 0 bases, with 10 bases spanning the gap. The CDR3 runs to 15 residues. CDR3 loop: CASSSGADSNQPQHF. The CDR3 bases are TGTGCCAGCAGCTCAGGGGCCGATAGCAATCAGCCCCAGCATTTT.

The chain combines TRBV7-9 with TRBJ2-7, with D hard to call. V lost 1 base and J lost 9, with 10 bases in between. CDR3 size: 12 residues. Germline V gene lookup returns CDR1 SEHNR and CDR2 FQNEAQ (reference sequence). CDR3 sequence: CASSLDLAGQYF. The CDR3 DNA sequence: TGTGCCAGCAGCTTAGACCTGGCCGGGCAGTACTTC.